This T cell receptor (beta chain) was found in a study of vaccination and CD4 T cells after COVID-19. Study-level background: Four females and six males made up the convalescents, with two Hispanic. Across the group, participants received two doses of either BNT162b2 or mRNA-1273 vaccine. The study, taken as a whole, reports: Convalescent patients' median share of reactive clones seen only post-vaccination was around 90%.

This clonotype was seen only a few times. The antigen is undetermined. At the Johns Hopkins FTIC core, DNA taken from cultured CD4+ T cells was sequenced by way of the Oncomine TCR Beta short-read assay. TCRdb reprocessed the PCR reads with MiXCR, giving one entry per CDR3 protein. The sample has 15,000 to 20,000 distinct CDR3 sequences, over 25% seen once; the top ten hold approximately 17%. Germline CDR1 is SGHRS and CDR2 is YFSETQ. J lost 3 bases, V lost 4 bases, and 7 bases had no gene match. The CDR3 is 14 residues long. Treatment in this sample: roughly 10-day PBMC culture with coronavirus spike peptide pools or control peptides (ViraFEST assay).

The TCR sequence derives from a human donor with COVID-19. This sequence joins TRBV5-1 and TRBJ2-7, with 7 bases identical to TRBD1. What was sequenced was cultured CD4+ T cells from blood. CDR3 sequence: CASSERDSLYEQYF. The DNA for the CDR3 is TGCGCCAGCAGCGAACGGGACAGCCTCTACGAGCAGTACTTC.